This T cell receptor beta chain was observed in a study of T cell responses to AZD1222 COVID-19 vaccine. TCRdb's table, derived via immunoSEQ multiplex PCR, lists solely in-frame clones and lacks some. This sample has 200,000 to 300,000 clones, with just over 90% found just once. The CDR3 is made up of 15 amino acids. The ends lost 5 bases at V and 7 bases at J; junction bases unmatched: 13. Germline V gene lookup returns CDR1 MDHEN and CDR2 SYDVKM. The chain has TRBV28 and TRBJ2-5, with 7 bases aligning to TRBD1. The sample was peripheral blood, taken on day 0 of AZD1222 vaccination. The receptor's source is an adult in good health. The CDR3: CASSTRDSPSGTQYF. Here the CDR3 DNA reads TGTGCCAGCAGTACCCGGGACAGCCCCTCGGGGACCCAGTACTTC.